This paragraph covers one TCR beta chain sequence. The antigen remains undetermined. PCR was performed using 60 Vbeta and 13 Jbeta primers. Method: immunoSEQ multiplex PCR; TCRdb's copy keeps in-frame clones and lacks some. Recorded here are about 74,000 clones; the top ten clones represent roughly 8%. The data stem from a study of cytomegalovirus exposure and HLA in healthy donors. Study-level findings and limits: Usually a TCR sequence was rare, but some public TCRs were found in many donors. Some V segments, TRBV6-2 and TRBV6-3 among them, were indistinguishable and were therefore excluded. Accurate predictions that matched the HLA-A and HLA-B alleles of most subjects were reportedly made from TCR beta sequences.

V lost 4 bases and J lost 3, with 7 bases in between. The germline gives CDR1 MDHEN, CDR2 SYDVKM. The CDR3 loop spans 12 amino acids. V gene TRBV28 combines with J gene TRBJ2-7; D ambiguous. The clonotype was recovered from a female donor in good health and CMV-seropositive. The sample taken for sequencing was PBMCs. The CDR3 nucleotides read TGTGCCAGCAGTTCGACACTCTACGAGCAGTACTTC. Residues: CASSSTLYEQYF.